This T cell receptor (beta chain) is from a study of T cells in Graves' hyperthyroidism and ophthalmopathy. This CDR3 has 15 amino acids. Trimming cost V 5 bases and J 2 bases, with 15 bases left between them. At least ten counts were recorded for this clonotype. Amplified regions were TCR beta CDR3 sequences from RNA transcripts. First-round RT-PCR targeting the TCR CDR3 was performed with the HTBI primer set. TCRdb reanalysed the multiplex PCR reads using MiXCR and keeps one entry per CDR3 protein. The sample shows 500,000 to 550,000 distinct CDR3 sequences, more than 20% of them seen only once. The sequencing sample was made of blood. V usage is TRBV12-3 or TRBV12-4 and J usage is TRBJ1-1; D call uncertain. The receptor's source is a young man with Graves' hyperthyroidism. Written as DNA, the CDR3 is TGTGCCAGCAGTCCCCCCGGACGGATAAACACTGAAGCTTTCTTT. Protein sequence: CASSPPGRINTEAFF.